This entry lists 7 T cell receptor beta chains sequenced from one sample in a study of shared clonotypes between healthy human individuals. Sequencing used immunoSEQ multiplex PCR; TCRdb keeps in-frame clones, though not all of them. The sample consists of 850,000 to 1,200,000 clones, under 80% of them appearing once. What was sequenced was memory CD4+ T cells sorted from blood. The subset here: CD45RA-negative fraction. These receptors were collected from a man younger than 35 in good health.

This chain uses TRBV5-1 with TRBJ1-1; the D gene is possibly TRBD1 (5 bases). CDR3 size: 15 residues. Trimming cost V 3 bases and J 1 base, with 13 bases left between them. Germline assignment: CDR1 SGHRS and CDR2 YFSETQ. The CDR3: CASSSDGGTNTEAFF. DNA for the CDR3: TGCGCCAGCAGCTCTGATGGGGGGACGAACACTGAAGCTTTCTTT. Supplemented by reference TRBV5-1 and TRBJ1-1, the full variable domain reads KAGVTQTPRYLIKTRGQQVTLSCSPISGHRSVSWYQQTPGQGLQFLFEYFSETQRNKGNFPGRFSGRQFSNSRSEMNVSTLELGDSALYLCASSSDGGTNTEAFFGQGTRLTVV.

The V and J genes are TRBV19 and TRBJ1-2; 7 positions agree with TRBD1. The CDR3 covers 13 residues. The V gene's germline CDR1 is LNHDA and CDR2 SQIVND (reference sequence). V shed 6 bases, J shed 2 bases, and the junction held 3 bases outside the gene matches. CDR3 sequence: CASSFRGNYGYTF. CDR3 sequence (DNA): TGTGCCAGTAGCTTCAGGGGGAACTATGGCTACACCTTC.

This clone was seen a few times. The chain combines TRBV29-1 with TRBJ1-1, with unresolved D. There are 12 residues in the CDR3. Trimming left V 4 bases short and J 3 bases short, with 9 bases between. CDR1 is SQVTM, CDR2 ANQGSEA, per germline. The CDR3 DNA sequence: TGCAGCGTTGTAGTAGGGCACACTGAAGCTTTCTTT. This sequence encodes CSVVVGHTEAFF.

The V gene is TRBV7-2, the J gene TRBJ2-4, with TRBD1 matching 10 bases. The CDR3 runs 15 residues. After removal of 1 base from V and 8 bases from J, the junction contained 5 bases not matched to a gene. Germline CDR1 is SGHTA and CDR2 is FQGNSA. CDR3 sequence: CASSLGRDRGYIQYF. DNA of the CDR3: TGTGCCAGCAGCTTAGGCCGGGACAGGGGCTACATTCAGTACTTC. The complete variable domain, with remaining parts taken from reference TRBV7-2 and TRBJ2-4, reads GAGVSQSPSNKVTEKGKDVELRCDPISGHTALYWYRQSLGQGLEFLIYFQGNSAPDKSGLPSDRFSAERTGGSVSTLTIQRTQQEDSAVYLCASSLGRDRGYIQYFGAGTRLSVL.

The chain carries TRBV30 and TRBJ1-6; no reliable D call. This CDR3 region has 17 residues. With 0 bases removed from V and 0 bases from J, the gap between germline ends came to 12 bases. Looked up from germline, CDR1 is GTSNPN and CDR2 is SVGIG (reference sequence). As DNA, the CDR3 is TGTGCCTGGAGTGTAGAGGGTTTCTACTCCTATAATTCACCCCTCCACTTT. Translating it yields CAWSVEGFYSYNSPLHF.

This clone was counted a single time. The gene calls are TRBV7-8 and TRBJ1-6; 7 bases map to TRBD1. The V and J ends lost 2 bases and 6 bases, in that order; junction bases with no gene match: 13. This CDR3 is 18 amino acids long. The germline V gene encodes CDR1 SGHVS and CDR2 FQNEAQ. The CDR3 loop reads CASSLLPPTGKVNSPLHF. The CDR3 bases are TGTGCCAGCAGCTTACTCCCCCCGACAGGGAAGGTTAATTCACCCCTCCACTTT.

As DNA, the CDR3 is TGTGCCAGCAGCCGGGGCCGGGACATCGTCAATCAGCCCCAGCATTTT. This gives the protein CASSRGRDIVNQPQHF. The chain has TRBV5-6 and TRBJ1-5; D is perhaps TRBD1 (6 bases). Germline loops: CDR1 SGHDT, CDR2 YYEEEE. This CDR3 spans 16 amino acids. The V end was cut by 4 bases, the J end by 3 bases, with 17 bases between.